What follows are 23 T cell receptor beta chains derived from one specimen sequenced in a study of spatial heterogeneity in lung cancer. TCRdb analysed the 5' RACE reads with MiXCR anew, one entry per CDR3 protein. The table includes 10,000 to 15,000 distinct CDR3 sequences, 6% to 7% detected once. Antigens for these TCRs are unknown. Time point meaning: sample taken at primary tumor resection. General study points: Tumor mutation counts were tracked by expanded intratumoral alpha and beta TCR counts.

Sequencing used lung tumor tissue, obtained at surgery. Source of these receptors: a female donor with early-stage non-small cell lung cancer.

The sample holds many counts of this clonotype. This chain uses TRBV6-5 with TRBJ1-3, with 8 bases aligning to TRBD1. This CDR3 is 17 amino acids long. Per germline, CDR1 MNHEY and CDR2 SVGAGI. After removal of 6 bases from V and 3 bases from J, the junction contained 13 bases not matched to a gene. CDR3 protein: CASSPQGAVSDGNTIYF. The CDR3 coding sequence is TGTGCCAGCAGCCCCCAGGGGGCGGTTTCAGATGGAAACACCATATATTTT.

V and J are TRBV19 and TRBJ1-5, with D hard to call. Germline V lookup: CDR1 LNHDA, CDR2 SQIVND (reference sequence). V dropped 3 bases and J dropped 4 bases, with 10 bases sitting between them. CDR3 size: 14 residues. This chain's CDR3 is CASSIGSANQPQHF. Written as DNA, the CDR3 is TGTGCCAGTAGTATCGGCAGTGCTAATCAGCCCCAGCATTTT.

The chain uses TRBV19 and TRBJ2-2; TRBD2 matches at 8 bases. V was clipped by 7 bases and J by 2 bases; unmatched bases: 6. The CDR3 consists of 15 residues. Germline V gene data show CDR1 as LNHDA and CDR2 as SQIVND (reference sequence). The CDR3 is CASTGLAGNTGELFF. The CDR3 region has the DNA TGTGCCAGTACCGGACTAGCTGGTAACACCGGGGAGCTGTTTTTT.

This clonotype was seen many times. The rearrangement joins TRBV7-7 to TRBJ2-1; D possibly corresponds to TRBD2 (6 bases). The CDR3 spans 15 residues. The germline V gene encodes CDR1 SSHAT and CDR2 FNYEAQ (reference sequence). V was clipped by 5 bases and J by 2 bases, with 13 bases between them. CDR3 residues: CASSPVRGTYNEQFF. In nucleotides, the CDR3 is TGTGCCAGCAGCCCAGTCCGGGGGACCTACAATGAGCAGTTCTTC.

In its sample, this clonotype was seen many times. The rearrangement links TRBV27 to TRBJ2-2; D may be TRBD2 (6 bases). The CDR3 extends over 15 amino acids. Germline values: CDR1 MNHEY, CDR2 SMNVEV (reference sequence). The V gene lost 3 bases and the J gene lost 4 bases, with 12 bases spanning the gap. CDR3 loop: CASSLGGFSTGELFF. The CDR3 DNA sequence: TGTGCCAGCAGTTTGGGGGGTTTTAGCACCGGGGAGCTGTTTTTT.

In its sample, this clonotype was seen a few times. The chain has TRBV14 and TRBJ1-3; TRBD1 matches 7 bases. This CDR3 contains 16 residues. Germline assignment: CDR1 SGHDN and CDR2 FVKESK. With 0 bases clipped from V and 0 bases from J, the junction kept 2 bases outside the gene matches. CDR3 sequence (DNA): TGTGCCAGCAGCCAAGACACAGGGGACTCTGGAAACACCATATATTTT. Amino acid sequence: CASSQDTGDSGNTIYF.

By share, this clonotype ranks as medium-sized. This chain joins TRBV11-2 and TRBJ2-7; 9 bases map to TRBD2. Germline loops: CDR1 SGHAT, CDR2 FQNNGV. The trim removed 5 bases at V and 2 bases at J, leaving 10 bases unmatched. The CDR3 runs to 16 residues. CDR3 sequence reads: CASSPVRREGPYEQYF. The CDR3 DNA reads TGTGCCAGCAGCCCCGTGAGGCGGGAGGGGCCCTACGAGCAGTACTTC.

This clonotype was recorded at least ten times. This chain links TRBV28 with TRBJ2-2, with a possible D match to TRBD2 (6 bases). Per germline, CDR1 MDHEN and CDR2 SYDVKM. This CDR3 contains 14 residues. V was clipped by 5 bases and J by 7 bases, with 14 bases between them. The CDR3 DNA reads TGTGCCAGCAGTATAGGCGGGGTTGGCGGGGAGCTGTTTTTT. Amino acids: CASSIGGVGGELFF.

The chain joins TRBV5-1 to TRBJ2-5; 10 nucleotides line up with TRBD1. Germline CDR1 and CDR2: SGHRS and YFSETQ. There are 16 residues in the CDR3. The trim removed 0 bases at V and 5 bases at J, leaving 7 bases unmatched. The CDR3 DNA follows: TGCGCCAGCAGCTTGGCAGGGACAGGGGTGGTGGAGACCCAGTACTTC. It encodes CASSLAGTGVVETQYF.

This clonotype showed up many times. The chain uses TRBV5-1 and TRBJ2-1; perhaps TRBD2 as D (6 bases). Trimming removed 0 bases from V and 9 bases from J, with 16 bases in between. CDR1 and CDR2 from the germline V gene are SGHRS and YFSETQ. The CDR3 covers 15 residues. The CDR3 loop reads CASSLGSGDGTEQFF. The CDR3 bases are TGCGCCAGCAGCTTGGGTTCGGGGGATGGCACTGAGCAGTTCTTC.

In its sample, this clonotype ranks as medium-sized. The CDR3: CASRSAGGEKLFF. The DNA for the CDR3 is TGTGCCAGCAGATCGGCGGGGGGCGAAAAACTGTTTTTT. The chain joins TRBV7-2 to TRBJ1-4, with a tentative D call TRBD1 (6 bases). The CDR3 consists of 13 residues. V shed 6 bases and J shed 8 bases, with 13 bases lying between them. Germline assignment: CDR1 SGHTA and CDR2 FQGNSA.

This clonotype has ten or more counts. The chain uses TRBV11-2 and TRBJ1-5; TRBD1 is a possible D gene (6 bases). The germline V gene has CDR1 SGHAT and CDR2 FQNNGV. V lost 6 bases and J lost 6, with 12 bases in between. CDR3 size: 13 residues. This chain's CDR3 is CASSTGRGQPQHF. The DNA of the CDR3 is TGTGCCAGCAGTACAGGGAGGGGTCAGCCCCAGCATTTT.

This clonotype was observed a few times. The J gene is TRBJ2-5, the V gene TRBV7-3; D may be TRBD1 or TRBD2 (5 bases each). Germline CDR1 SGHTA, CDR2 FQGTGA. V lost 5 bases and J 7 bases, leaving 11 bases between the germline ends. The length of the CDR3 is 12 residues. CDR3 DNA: TGTGCCAGCAGCCCCCCTGGGGGGACCCAGTACTTC. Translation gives CASSPPGGTQYF.

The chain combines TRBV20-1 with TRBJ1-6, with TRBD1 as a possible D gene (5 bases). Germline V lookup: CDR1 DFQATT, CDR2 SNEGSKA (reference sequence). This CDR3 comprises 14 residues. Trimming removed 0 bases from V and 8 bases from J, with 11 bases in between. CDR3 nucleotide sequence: TGCAGTGCTAGAGACGGGGGGTTTGATTCACCCCTCCACTTT. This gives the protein CSARDGGFDSPLHF.

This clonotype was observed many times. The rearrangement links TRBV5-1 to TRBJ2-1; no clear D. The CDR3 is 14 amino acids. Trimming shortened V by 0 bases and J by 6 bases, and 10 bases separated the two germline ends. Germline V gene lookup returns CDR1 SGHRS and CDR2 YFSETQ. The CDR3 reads CASSLDRSGNEQFF. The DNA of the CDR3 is TGCGCCAGCAGCTTGGATAGGTCGGGCAATGAGCAGTTCTTC.

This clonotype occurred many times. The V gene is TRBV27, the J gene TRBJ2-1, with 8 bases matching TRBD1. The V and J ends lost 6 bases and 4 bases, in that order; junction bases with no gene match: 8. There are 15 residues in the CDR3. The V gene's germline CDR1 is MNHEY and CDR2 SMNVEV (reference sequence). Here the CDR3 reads CASRPGDRPYNEQFF. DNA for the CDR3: TGTGCCAGCAGGCCGGGGGACAGGCCGTACAATGAGCAGTTCTTC.

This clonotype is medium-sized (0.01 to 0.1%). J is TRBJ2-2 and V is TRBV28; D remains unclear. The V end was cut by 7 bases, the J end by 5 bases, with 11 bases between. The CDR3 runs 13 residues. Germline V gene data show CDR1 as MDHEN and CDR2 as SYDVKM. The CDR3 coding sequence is TGTGCCAGCACCCTCCTTGGTACCGGGGAGCTGTTTTTT. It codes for CASTLLGTGELFF.

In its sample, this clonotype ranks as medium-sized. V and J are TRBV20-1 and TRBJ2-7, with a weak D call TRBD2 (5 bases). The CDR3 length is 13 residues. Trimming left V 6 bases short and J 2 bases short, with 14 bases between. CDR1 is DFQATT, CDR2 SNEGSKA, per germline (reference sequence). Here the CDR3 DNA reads TGCAGTGCCCCATACACCGGGACCTACGAGCAGTACTTC. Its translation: CSAPYTGTYEQYF.

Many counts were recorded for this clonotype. DNA of the CDR3: TGTGCCAGCAGTTACGCCCTTAGGCAGGGATTAATGGACGAGCAGTACTTC. Amino acids: CASSYALRQGLMDEQYF. The V and J genes are TRBV6-6 and TRBJ2-7; D is perhaps TRBD1 (5 bases). V was trimmed by 2 bases and J by 5 bases, leaving 22 bases between them. CDR1 MNHNY and CDR2 SVGAGI come from the germline V gene (reference sequence). The CDR3 covers 17 residues.

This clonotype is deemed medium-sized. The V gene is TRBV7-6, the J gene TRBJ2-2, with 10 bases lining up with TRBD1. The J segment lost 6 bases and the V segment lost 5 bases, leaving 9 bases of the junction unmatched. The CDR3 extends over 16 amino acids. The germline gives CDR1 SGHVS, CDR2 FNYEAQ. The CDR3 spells CASSPMGQGTSGELFF. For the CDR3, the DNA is TGTGCCAGCAGCCCTATGGGACAGGGGACATCCGGGGAGCTGTTTTTT.

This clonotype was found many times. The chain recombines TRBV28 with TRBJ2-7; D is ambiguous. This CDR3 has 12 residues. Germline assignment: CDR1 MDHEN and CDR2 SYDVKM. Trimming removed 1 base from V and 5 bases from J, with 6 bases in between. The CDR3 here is CASSLLKDEQYF. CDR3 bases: TGTGCCAGCAGTTTATTGAAGGACGAGCAGTACTTC.

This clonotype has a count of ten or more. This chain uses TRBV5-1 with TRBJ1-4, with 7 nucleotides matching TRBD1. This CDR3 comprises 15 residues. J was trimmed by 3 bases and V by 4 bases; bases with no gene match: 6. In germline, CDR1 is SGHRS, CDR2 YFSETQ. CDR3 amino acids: CASSGGTESNEKLFF. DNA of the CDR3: TGCGCCAGCAGCGGCGGGACAGAATCTAATGAAAAACTGTTTTTT. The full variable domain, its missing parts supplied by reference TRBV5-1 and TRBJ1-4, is KAGVTQTPRYLIKTRGQQVTLSCSPISGHRSVSWYQQTPGQGLQFLFEYFSETQRNKGNFPGRFSGRQFSNSRSEMNVSTLELGDSALYLCASSGGTESNEKLFFGSGTQLSVL.

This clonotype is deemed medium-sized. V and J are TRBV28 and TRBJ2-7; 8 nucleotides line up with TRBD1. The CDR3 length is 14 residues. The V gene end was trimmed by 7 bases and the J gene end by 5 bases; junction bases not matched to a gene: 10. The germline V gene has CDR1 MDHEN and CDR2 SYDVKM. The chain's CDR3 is CASTIGQGPHEQYF. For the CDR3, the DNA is TGTGCCAGCACCATAGGACAGGGTCCCCACGAGCAGTACTTC.